A selection of T cell receptor beta chains follows, all from one sample in a study of blood T cell repertoires in COVID-19. Libraries were prepared by immunoSEQ multiplex PCR; TCRdb keeps only in-frame clonotypes and omits some of them. The sample records more than 250,000 clones, under 90% being singletons. Sequencing was done on a sample of PBMCs or T cells enriched from blood (not recorded which). The origin of the receptors is a woman aged 18 to 35 who had recovered from COVID-19. Both conserved end residues are part of each CDR3. The D gene is left open where the match is weak. Where a row states a size, it is once, few, many or the class of an expanded clone; other rows omit it.

>TRBJ1-2|TRBD1|15|.|TRBV18
TGTGCCAGCTCACCCCGGACAGGGGAGAGTGGGGGCTACACCTTC
CASSPRTGESGGYTF
>TRBJ2-1|TRBD1|15|.|TRBV5-1
TGCGCCAGCAGCCGTGGGCAGGGGGTAGGCAATGAGCAGTTCTTC
CASSRGQGVGNEQFF
>TRBJ1-5|TRBD1|16|.|TRBV27
TGTGCCAGCAGTTTATCGGGGACAGAGCGCAATCAGCCCCAGCATTTT
CASSLSGTERNQPQHF
>TRBJ2-7|TRBD1|15|.|TRBV10-1
TGCGCCAGCAGTGAGTCGGAACAGGGGATGGGCGAGCAGTACTTC
CASSESEQGMGEQYF
>TRBJ1-1|.|13|.|TRBV28
TGTGCCAGCAGTTCAGGACAGAACACTGAAGCTTTCTTT
CASSSGQNTEAFF
>TRBJ2-7|TRBD2|17|.|TRBV4-1
TGCGCCAGCAGCCAAGATCCCGGCAGCGGGGGGGCCTACGAGCAGTACTTC
CASSQDPGSGGAYEQYF
>TRBJ2-1|.|12|.|TRBV4-2
TGTGCCAGCAGCCACGAGAACAATGAGCAGTTCTTC
CASSHENNEQFF
>TRBJ2-7|TRBD1|15|few|TRBV18
TGTGCCAGCTCACCGGGACAGGGGGCTATTTACGAGCAGTACTTC
CASSPGQGAIYEQYF
>TRBJ2-5|TRBD2|17|.|TRBV2
TGTGCCAGCAGGGGGACTAGCGGGGGGCCGACGCAAGAGACCCAGTACTTC
CASRGTSGGPTQETQYF
>TRBJ1-2|TRBD1|15|once|TRBV27
TGTGCCAGCAGTTGGGACAGTAAGGGGGACTATGGCTACACCTTC
CASSWDSKGDYGYTF
>TRBJ1-2|TRBD1|15|few|TRBV19
TGTGCCAGTAGTCCTGAGGACAGGGGGGTCTATGGCTACACCTTC
CASSPEDRGVYGYTF
>TRBJ2-2|.|15|.|TRBV24-1
TGTGCCACCAGTGATTTGGGCAGGGCTGGCGGGGAGCTGTTTTTT
CATSDLGRAGGELFF
>TRBJ1-1|TRBD1|14|.|TRBV6-5
TGTGCCAGCAGCTTTCAGGGGGGCACCACTGAAGCTTTCTTT
CASSFQGGTTEAFF
>TRBJ2-7|TRBD1|14|.|TRBV10-3
TGTGCCATCAGTGAGCAGGACAGGGGCCACGAGCAGTACTTC
CAISEQDRGHEQYF
>TRBJ2-3|.|13|.|TRBV2
TGTGCCAGCAGTGGGGGAGGCACAGATACGCAGTATTTT
CASSGGGTDTQYF
>TRBJ1-1|.|13|.|TRBV6-5
TGTGCCAGCAGTCGGGAGGTTCACACTGAAGCTTTCTTT
CASSREVHTEAFF
>TRBJ1-2|TRBD1|15|.|TRBV19
TGTGCCAGTAGCGGAGGGGACAGGCCAAACTATGGCTACACCTTC
CASSGGDRPNYGYTF
>TRBJ2-2|.|14|.|TRBV4-1
TGCGCCAGCAGCCAAGATCGTCGTACCGGGGAGCTGTTTTTT
CASSQDRRTGELFF
>TRBJ1-5|.|15|.|TRBV2
TGTGCCAGCAGTCCCCAGGTGGGTGCCCATCAGCCCCAGCATTTT
CASSPQVGAHQPQHF
>TRBJ1-2|.|12|.|TRBV6-5
TGTGCCAGCAGTTACGCGGGTGGTGGCTACACCTTC
CASSYAGGGYTF
>TRBJ2-5|.|15|.|TRBV19
TGTGCCAGTAGTATGGTCACAGGTTCTTTGGAGACCCAGTACTTC
CASSMVTGSLETQYF
>TRBJ1-3|.|13|.|TRBV12-3/TRBV12-4
TGTGCCAGCAGTCTAGGGGTGGAGGACACCATATATTTT
CASSLGVEDTIYF
>TRBJ2-1|TRBD2|13|.|TRBV12-5
TGTGCTAGTGGGCTGACTAGCTTGAGTGAGCAGTTCTTC
CASGLTSLSEQFF
>TRBJ2-7|.|15|.|TRBV7-9
TGTGCCAGCAGCTTATCCTGGCGGGCCCCCTACGAGCAGTACTTC
CASSLSWRAPYEQYF
>TRBJ1-4|.|15|.|TRBV18
TGTGCCAGCTCACGCTCTCAGGTCCCGAATGAAAAACTGTTTTTT
CASSRSQVPNEKLFF
>TRBJ2-1|TRBD2|14|once|TRBV6-5
TGTGCCAGCAGGAAAGCGGGGGGTGGGAATGAGCAGTTCTTC
CASRKAGGGNEQFF
>TRBJ1-4|.|15|.|TRBV5-1
TGCGCCAGCAGCTTGAGCTCAGGGCCAAATGAAAAACTGTTTTTT
CASSLSSGPNEKLFF